The rows below give T cell receptor beta chains drawn from one sample of a study of shared clonotypes between healthy human individuals. TCRdb's table, derived via immunoSEQ multiplex PCR, lists solely in-frame clones and lacks some. The sample yields roughly 1,000,000 clones, about four fifths seen once. The sequencing sample was made of memory CD4+ T cells from PBMCs. The source is a man aged 18 to 30 in good health. Some clones in this sample may be carry-over from other donors' samples. Each CDR3 is given without its conserved first and last residue. A D gene is named only where the DNA matches it firmly. Size is stated for part of the rows, as once, few or many counts, or as a class when the clone is expanded.

d_call	clone_size	v_call	cdr3_aa
-	-	TRBV6-6	ASSVATSTDTQY
TRBD2	-	TRBV29-1	SVEDGRREQY
-	-	TRBV9	ASSVSGTNTGELF
TRBD1	-	TRBV2	ASSVLGTVNGYT
TRBD1	-	TRBV5-1	ASSGGQGNTEAF
-	-	TRBV6-1	ASRGPNQPQH
TRBD1	once	TRBV6-6	ASSPGTVATDTQY
-	-	TRBV5-1	ASSFKGSEQETQY
-	-	TRBV6-5	AVGDSQGTYEQY
-	-	TRBV6-7	ASSYWRGPEQY
-	-	TRBV28	ASSATGGYSNQPQH
-	few	TRBV15	ATSRARGGGYT
-	once	TRBV4-2	ASSPGSRGFPGEQY
-	-	TRBV28	ASTSRQVSGNTIY
-	-	TRBV29-1	SVPLNYGYT
TRBD1	-	TRBV29-1	SVLTQGERDQPQH
TRBD1	-	TRBV7-2	ASSLIRGHTEAF
TRBD1	once	TRBV2	ASSEQGWNTEAF
-	many	TRBV7-9	ASSESTDTQY
TRBD2	-	TRBV6-5	ASRGLANEQF
TRBD1	-	TRBV2	ASSPPGTGWNQPQH
TRBD1	few	TRBV30	AWSRQGGFFEQY
TRBD2	-	TRBV5-3	ARSSQFAAGGPYEQY
-	-	TRBV5-6	ASSLDGQGGEKLF
-	-	TRBV6-6	ASSYGRGSSYEQY
-	-	TRBV30	AYRLSSTDTQY
TRBD2	few	TRBV7-3	ASSPLGGYEQY
-	-	TRBV27	ASSWAGMSYEQY
TRBD1	-	TRBV28	ASNRGREQY
TRBD1	-	TRBV5-1	ASSLVSRGLNEQY
TRBD1	once	TRBV11-1	ASSLRDRVYNEQF
TRBD2	-	TRBV4-3	ASSQDRASGASTDTQY
-	-	TRBV25-1	ASSVARAGNTIY
-	-	TRBV28	ASSRPFREKLF
-	-	TRBV7-3	ASSPFGGNTEAF
TRBD2	-	TRBV9	ASTPTLAGHGELF
-	-	TRBV10-3	AISPQNTGELF
-	-	TRBV30	AWCRGRTGELF
TRBD1	-	TRBV7-2	ASSQIPGQGNRNEQF
-	-	TRBV18	ASSAQRAKETQY
-	-	TRBV11-2	ASSLGQGSNYNEQF
TRBD1	-	TRBV19	ASSSLRTGGDYGYT
-	many	TRBV6-6	ASIEADLSSGNTIY